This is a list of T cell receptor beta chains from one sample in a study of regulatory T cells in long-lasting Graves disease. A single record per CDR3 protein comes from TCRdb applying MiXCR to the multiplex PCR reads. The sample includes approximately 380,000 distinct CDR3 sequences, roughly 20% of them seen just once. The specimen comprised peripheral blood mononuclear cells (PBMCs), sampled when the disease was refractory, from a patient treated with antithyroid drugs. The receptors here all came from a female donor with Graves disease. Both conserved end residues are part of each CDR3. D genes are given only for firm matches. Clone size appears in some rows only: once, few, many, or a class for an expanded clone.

CDR3aa: CASSPTSGTSGYNEQFF
CDR3nt: TGTGCCAGCAGCCCGACATCCGGGACTAGCGGATACAATGAGCAGTTCTTC
d_gene: TRBD2
v_gene: TRBV3-1
j_gene: TRBJ2-1
abundance: .

CDR3aa: CASSVTGQGSEAFF
CDR3nt: TGTGCCAGCAGCGTAACCGGACAGGGGTCTGAAGCTTTCTTT
d_gene: TRBD1
v_gene: TRBV9
j_gene: TRBJ1-1
abundance: .

CDR3aa: CASSPGQGGFYGYTF
CDR3nt: TGTGCCAGCAGTCCGGGACAGGGTGGGTTCTATGGCTACACCTTC
d_gene: TRBD1
v_gene: TRBV12-3/TRBV12-4
j_gene: TRBJ1-2
abundance: few

CDR3aa: CSVETGLTNYGYTF
CDR3nt: TGCAGCGTTGAAACAGGTTTAACTAACTATGGCTACACCTTC
d_gene: .
v_gene: TRBV29-1
j_gene: TRBJ1-2
abundance: few

CDR3aa: CASSFGRFPGELFF
CDR3nt: TGTGCCAGCAGCTTTGGGAGGTTCCCCGGGGAGCTGTTTTTT
d_gene: .
v_gene: TRBV7-9
j_gene: TRBJ2-2
abundance: .

CDR3aa: CASSLWVGLAQNEQFF
CDR3nt: TGTGCCAGCAGTTTATGGGTAGGACTAGCTCAGAATGAGCAGTTCTTC
d_gene: TRBD2
v_gene: TRBV28
j_gene: TRBJ2-1
abundance: .

CDR3aa: CASIESRGAGANVLTF
CDR3nt: TGTGCCAGCATCGAGTCCAGGGGAGCTGGGGCCAACGTCCTGACTTTC
d_gene: .
v_gene: TRBV28
j_gene: TRBJ2-6
abundance: .

CDR3aa: CASSQDRSGRVQETQYF
CDR3nt: TGTGCCAGCAGCCAAGATCGGAGCGGGAGGGTGCAAGAGACCCAGTACTTC
d_gene: TRBD2
v_gene: TRBV3-1
j_gene: TRBJ2-5
abundance: many

CDR3aa: CASSRGRGNNYGYTF
CDR3nt: TGTGCCAGCAGCCGGGGCAGGGGGAACAACTATGGCTACACCTTC
d_gene: TRBD1
v_gene: TRBV7-2
j_gene: TRBJ1-2
abundance: .

CDR3aa: CSARDSRTSVYEQYF
CDR3nt: TGCAGTGCTAGAGATTCTCGGACTAGCGTCTACGAGCAGTACTTC
d_gene: TRBD2
v_gene: TRBV20-1
j_gene: TRBJ2-7
abundance: many

CDR3aa: CSAIEGWEQYF
CDR3nt: TGCAGTGCTATTGAGGGGTGGGAGCAGTACTTC
d_gene: .
v_gene: TRBV20-1
j_gene: TRBJ2-7
abundance: .